The clone carrying this TCR beta chain came up a few times. The data were obtained in a study of T cells after yellow fever vaccination. Each CDR3 protein gets one entry after TCRdb re-called the 5' RACE reads with MiXCR. The repertoire holds hundreds of thousands of distinct CDR3 sequences, more than 9% seen once, with 14% to 15% in the top ten. V was clipped by 5 bases and J by 6 bases, with 8 bases between them. This CDR3 is 12 amino acids long. Looked up from germline, CDR1 is SGHTA and CDR2 is FQGNSA. Sequenced here: PBMCs, sampled on the day of the yellow fever booster vaccination. This chain links TRBV7-2 with TRBJ2-4; D might be TRBD1 (5 bases). This TCR was sampled from a man aged 30-40 years who received the YFV17D yellow fever vaccine. CDR3 sequence: CASSPDINIQYF. CDR3 coding DNA: TGTGCCAGCAGCCCGGACATAAACATTCAGTACTTC.